The 14 T cell receptor beta chains presented below share a single source sample, sequenced in a study of human T cells and chemical hapten exposure. TCRdb passed the RACE reads through MiXCR, listing each CDR3 protein once. The sample includes about 90,000 distinct CDR3 sequences, roughly a tenth seen only once; the top ten take 2.2%. Time point meaning: patch test 1, 2 weeks after DPC sensitization. Specified treatment: therapeutic diphenylcyclopropenone sensitization with weekly scalp DPC. Sequencing used whole blood, obtained in connection with sensitization to the hapten diphenylcyclopropenone (DPC). The receptors derive from a middle-aged man with alopecia areata. Some clones in this sample may be carry-over from other donors' samples.

The table lists this clonotype with many counts. The rearrangement uses TRBV12-3 or TRBV12-4 and TRBJ1-2; 10 nucleotides agree with TRBD1. The CDR3 is made up of 15 amino acids. The V segment lost 4 bases and the J segment 8 bases; nucleotides outside the gene matches: 10. The CDR3 reads CASSSTTGGAEGYTF. The CDR3 coding sequence is TGTGCCAGCAGTTCCACGACAGGGGGCGCGGAAGGCTACACCTTC.

The CDR3: CASSLVGIGSGAGELFF. CDR3 nucleotides: TGCGCCAGCAGCTTGGTTGGTATCGGGAGTGGCGCCGGGGAGCTGTTTTTT. The rearrangement uses TRBV5-1 and TRBJ2-2; D may be TRBD2 (6 bases). CDR1 SGHRS and CDR2 YFSETQ come from the germline V gene. Trimming stripped 0 bases from V and 6 bases from J, with 18 bases between. The CDR3 runs 17 residues.

The gene calls are TRBV7-9 and TRBJ2-7; D ambiguous. V was trimmed by 5 bases and J by 4 bases, leaving 12 bases between them. This CDR3 has 13 amino acids. CDR1 is SEHNR and CDR2 is FQNEAQ in the germline V gene (reference sequence). CDR3 bases: TGTGCCAGCAGCGCCCTTGGCGAGTACGAGCAGTACGTC. Protein product: CASSALGEYEQYV.

The chain recombines TRBV7-8 with TRBJ2-2, with a possible D match to TRBD2 (5 bases). This CDR3 has 15 amino acids. Germline V gene sequence: CDR1 SGHVS, CDR2 FQNEAQ. The V gene lost 1 base and the J gene lost 4 bases, with 10 bases spanning the gap. CDR3 sequence (DNA): TGTGCCAGCAGCTTAGACACGGGGATCACCGGGGAGCTGTTTTTT. Encoded protein: CASSLDTGITGELFF. The full variable domain, with the rest looked up from reference TRBV7-8 and TRBJ2-2, is GAGVSQSPRYKVAKRGQDVALRCDPISGHVSLFWYQQALGQGPEFLTYFQNEAQLDKSGLPSDRFFAERPEGSVSTLKIQRTQQEDSAVYLCASSLDTGITGELFFGEGSRLTVL.

Only a few counts were recorded for this clonotype. The chain joins TRBV6-1 to TRBJ2-2; the D gene is possibly TRBD2 (6 bases). The CDR3 totals 14 residues. Germline V gene lookup returns CDR1 MNHNS and CDR2 SASEGT. V was trimmed by 6 bases and J by 4 bases, leaving 12 bases between them. The CDR3 bases are TGTGCCAGCAGCAGACTAGAGAGCACCGGGGAGCTGTTTTTT. Protein: CASSRLESTGELFF.

This clonotype occurred a few times. For the CDR3, the DNA is TGTGCCAGCAGTGAGGGGACTTGGGGGCGGGGTGCCAAAAACATTCAGTACTTC. As protein: CASSEGTWGRGAKNIQYF. The chain has TRBV6-1 and TRBJ2-4; D could derive from TRBD1 or TRBD2 (6 bases each). Germline V CDR1 and CDR2: MNHNS, SASEGT. The CDR3 sequence is 18 residues long. V was clipped by 3 bases and J by 1 base, with 19 bases between them.

The chain has TRBV2 and TRBJ2-3; TRBD2 might be the D (5 bases). The length of the CDR3 is 15 residues. The V gene's germline CDR1 is SNHLY and CDR2 FYNNEI. V lost 8 bases and J 0 bases, leaving 15 bases between the germline ends. This CDR3 reads CASGLSVTSTDTQYF. Here the CDR3 DNA reads TGTGCCAGCGGTCTTAGCGTTACTAGCACAGATACGCAGTATTTT.

Only a few counts were recorded for this clonotype. V usage is TRBV27 and J usage is TRBJ1-6, with unresolved D. The CDR3 has 17 residues. CDR1 and CDR2 from the germline V gene are MNHEY and SMNVEV (reference sequence). V lost 0 bases, J lost 9 bases, and 18 bases lay in between. CDR3 residues: CASSLSPRVTVSSPLHF. CDR3 coding DNA: TGTGCCAGCAGTTTATCACCCCGGGTTACAGTTAGTTCACCCCTCCACTTT.

This clonotype was seen repeatedly, ten times or more. The V call is TRBV6-1, the J call TRBJ1-1; a weak D match, TRBD1 (5 bases). V was trimmed by 2 bases and J by 3 bases, leaving 13 bases between them. Per the germline V gene, CDR1 is MNHNS and CDR2 is SASEGT. The CDR3 totals 15 residues. This chain's CDR3 is CASSEIPGLDTEAFF. The CDR3 nucleotides are TGTGCCAGCAGTGAAATCCCAGGGTTGGACACTGAAGCTTTCTTT.

This clonotype was found a few times. The germline gene is not matched at one end of the junction; a read error may be the cause. V and J are TRBV6-6 and TRBJ1-1; tentatively, D is TRBD1 (5 bases). The germline V gene has CDR1 MNHNY and CDR2 SVGAGI (reference sequence). This CDR3 comprises 14 residues. In DNA, the CDR3 is TGTGTCAGCAGTTACGCACTTGGGGGCACTGAAGCTTTCTTT. This sequence encodes CVSSYALGGTEAFF.

Only one count was recorded for this clonotype. The chain has TRBV24-1 and TRBJ2-1; the D call may be TRBD1 or TRBD2 (5 bases each). Germline CDR1 KGHDR, CDR2 SFDVKD. With 1 base removed from V and 7 bases from J, the gap between germline ends came to 19 bases. CDR3 length equals 17 residues. This chain's CDR3 is CATSDLSGPGPRNEQFF. The CDR3 DNA follows: TGTGCCACCAGTGATTTATCGGGACCGGGGCCGCGGAATGAGCAGTTCTTC.

The table lists this clonotype with many counts. The rearrangement joins TRBV12-5 to TRBJ2-1; the D is unclear. The CDR3 length is 12 residues. V shed 3 bases and J shed 8 bases, with 8 bases lying between them. Germline V lookup: CDR1 LGHNT, CDR2 FRNRAP. As DNA, the CDR3 is TGTGCTAGTGGTTTAGGACGGGATGAGCAGTTCTTC. This translates into CASGLGRDEQFF.

The chain couples TRBV25-1 to TRBJ1-3; D may be TRBD1 (6 bases). Trimming pared 4 bases from V and 3 bases from J, leaving 13 bases between. The V gene's germline CDR1 is MGHDK and CDR2 SYGVNS. CDR3 length: 15 amino acids. The CDR3 protein is CASSVSQGFGNTIYF. The CDR3 DNA reads as TGTGCCAGCAGTGTCTCACAGGGCTTTGGAAACACCATATATTTT. The entire variable domain, with the rest obtained from reference TRBV25-1 and TRBJ1-3, is as follows: EADIYQTPRYLVIGTGKKITLECSQTMGHDKMYWYQQDPGMELHLIHYSYGVNSTEKGDLSSESTVSRIRTEHFPLTLESARPSHTSQYLCASSVSQGFGNTIYFGEGSWLTVV.

The CDR3: CASSYAEGVNIQYF. In DNA, the CDR3 is TGTGCCAGCAGTTACGCCGAAGGGGTAAACATTCAGTACTTC. V and J are TRBV6-5 and TRBJ2-4, with a possible D match to TRBD1 (5 bases). Trimming took off 2 bases at V and 6 bases at J, with 11 bases between the two ends. In germline, CDR1 is MNHEY, CDR2 SVGAGI. This CDR3 has 14 residues.